The 27 T cell receptor beta chains given below trace back to one sample, sequenced in a study of T cell repertoires in cytomegalovirus infection. TCRdb used MiXCR to reprocess the reads, holding one entry per CDR3 protein. Of some 560,000 distinct CDR3 sequences detected, approximately 40% appear once; the ten largest clones hold more than 40%. These receptors' targets are unknown. Sequenced material: cultured PBMCs, taken from culture after CMV antigen stimulation. The origin of the receptors is a human donor in good health (CMV status not recorded). Some clones in this sample may be carry-over from other donors' samples.

This clonotype has a handful of counts. This chain uses TRBV4-2 with TRBJ1-2; no clear D. V was trimmed by 2 bases and J by 5 bases, leaving 9 bases between them. The germline V gene encodes CDR1 LGHNA and CDR2 YNFKEQ. The CDR3 loop spans 13 amino acids. The CDR3 sequence is CASSQNSGYGYTF. The CDR3 region has the DNA TGTGCCAGCAGCCAAAACAGCGGGTATGGCTACACCTTC.

The J gene is TRBJ2-1, the V gene TRBV15; 15 positions match TRBD2. Germline V lookup: CDR1 LNHNV, CDR2 YYDKDF (reference sequence). J lost 8 bases, V lost 8 bases, and 1 base had no gene match. This CDR3 contains 13 residues. For the CDR3, the DNA is TGTGCCACCGGGACTAGCGGGAGGTATGAGCAGTTCTTC. Translated: CATGTSGRYEQFF.

The CDR3 nucleotides are TGTGCCAGCAGACCACAGAGCCTCTCCGAAAAACTGTTTTTT. Translated: CASRPQSLSEKLFF. The V and J genes are TRBV28 and TRBJ1-4; no definite D call. Trimming stripped 6 bases from V and 8 bases from J, with 16 bases between. CDR3 size: 14 residues. Germline V CDR1 and CDR2: MDHEN, SYDVKM. Drawing the rest from reference TRBV28 and TRBJ1-4, the complete variable domain is DVKVTQSSRYLVKRTGEKVFLECVQDMDHENMFWYRQDPGLGLRLIYFSYDVKMKEKGDIPEGYSVSREKKERFSLILESASTNQTSMYLCASRPQSLSEKLFFGSGTQLSVL.

The J gene is TRBJ2-7, the V gene TRBV7-9, with D possibly being TRBD1 or TRBD2 (5 bases each). This CDR3 spans 14 amino acids. V lost 1 base to trimming and J lost 7 bases, with 14 bases between them. Per germline, CDR1 SEHNR and CDR2 FQNEAQ (reference sequence). The CDR3 loop reads CASSLEGNGLEQYF. CDR3 DNA sequence: TGTGCCAGCAGCTTAGAGGGGAATGGACTTGAGCAGTACTTC.

This clonotype showed up just a few times. V gene TRBV5-4 combines with J gene TRBJ1-4, with D perhaps TRBD1 (6 bases). CDR1 is SGHNT, CDR2 YYREEE, per germline (reference sequence). The CDR3 loop spans 15 amino acids. Trimming shortened V by 3 bases and J by 5 bases, and 14 bases separated the two germline ends. The CDR3 protein is CASSSRGAGNEKLFF. CDR3 sequence (DNA): TGTGCCAGCAGCTCCCGGGGGGCGGGGAATGAAAAACTGTTTTTT.

This clonotype was seen only a few times. The chain carries TRBV11-2 and TRBJ2-1; 8 nucleotides agree with TRBD2. This CDR3 spans 15 amino acids. The germline CDR1 and CDR2 sequences are SGHAT and FQNNGV. V lost 3 bases and J lost 3; bases outside the gene matches: 4. DNA of the CDR3: TGTGCCAGCAGCTTCGGGGGGGGTGACTACAATGAGCAGTTCTTC. Translation: CASSFGGGDYNEQFF.

This rearrangement joins TRBV18 to TRBJ2-3, with D possibly matching TRBD2 (6 bases). Germline V gene lookup returns CDR1 KGHSH and CDR2 LQKENI. The V gene lost 1 base and the J gene lost 1 base, with 15 bases spanning the gap. The length of the CDR3 is 17 residues. The CDR3 here is CASSPQKSGGGTDTQYF. The CDR3 DNA is TGTGCCAGCTCACCACAAAAGTCCGGCGGGGGCACAGATACGCAGTATTTT.

The chain carries TRBV6-1 and TRBJ2-5; weak D call: TRBD2 (5 bases). V was shortened by 6 bases and J by 5 bases, with 10 bases between the two germline ends. This CDR3 region has 12 residues. Germline CDR1 MNHNS, CDR2 SASEGT. CDR3 bases: TGTGCCAGCAGAAACCCGGGGGAGACCCAGTACTTC. This codes for CASRNPGETQYF.

V is TRBV7-9 and J is TRBJ2-2; D uncertain. Deletions cut 3 bases from V and 0 bases from J, with 8 bases between. This CDR3 is built from 15 residues. CDR1 and CDR2 from the germline V gene are SEHNR and FQNEAQ (reference sequence). CDR3 sequence reads: CASSFLTANTGELFF. The CDR3 DNA follows: TGTGCCAGCAGCTTTTTAACAGCGAACACCGGGGAGCTGTTTTTT. Complete variable domain (other parts from reference TRBV7-9 and TRBJ2-2): DTGVSQNPRHKITKRGQNVTFRCDPISEHNRLYWYRQTLGQGPEFLTYFQNEAQLEKSRLLSDRFSAERPKGSFSTLEIQRTEQGDSAMYLCASSFLTANTGELFFGEGSRLTVL.

This clonotype was picked up one time. The chain uses TRBV3-1 and TRBJ2-7; 11 positions match TRBD2. CDR1 and CDR2 (germline): LGHDT, YNNKEL (reference sequence). CDR3 length equals 19 residues. After removal of 3 bases from V and 0 bases from J, the junction contained 13 bases not matched to a gene. Here the CDR3 reads CASSHSTSGAAFSSYEQYF. Written as DNA, the CDR3 is TGTGCCAGCAGCCACTCGACTAGCGGGGCCGCCTTTAGCTCCTACGAGCAGTACTTC.

This clonotype was detected a few times. The chain is built from TRBV7-2 and TRBJ1-3; D is unresolved. Germline V gene lookup returns CDR1 SGHTA and CDR2 FQGNSA. This CDR3 is 19 amino acids long. Trimming shortened V by 3 bases and J by 7 bases, and 28 bases separated the two germline ends. CDR3 sequence reads: CASSFTSGNRRWAWNTIYF. As DNA, the CDR3 is TGTGCCAGCAGCTTTACCTCGGGTAATCGTCGTTGGGCATGGAACACCATATATTTT.

This clonotype was detected once. The CDR3 is CASSVGPSGSSEGEQFF. CDR3 in DNA: TGTGCCAGCAGCGTAGGCCCTAGCGGGAGTTCGGAGGGTGAGCAGTTCTTC. The V call is TRBV9, the J call TRBJ2-1, with 10 bases matching TRBD2. Germline lookup yields CDR1 SGDLS and CDR2 YYNGEE. V dropped 0 bases and J dropped 9; count of bases not matched to a gene: 12. This CDR3 has 17 residues. The full variable domain, with the rest looked up from reference TRBV9 and TRBJ2-1, is DSGVTQTPKHLITATGQRVTLRCSPRSGDLSVYWYQQSLDQGLQFLIQYYNGEERAKGNILERFSAQQFPDLHSELNLSSLELGDSALYFCASSVGPSGSSEGEQFFGPGTRLTVL.

This clonotype has only a few counts. CDR3 protein: CASNYEQETQYF. CDR3 bases: TGTGCCAGCAATTATGAACAAGAGACCCAGTACTTC. The chain joins TRBV2 to TRBJ2-5; D is ambiguous. CDR3 length: 12 residues. V lost 7 bases, J lost 2 bases, and 8 bases lay in between. In germline, CDR1 is SNHLY, CDR2 FYNNEI.

The V and J genes are TRBV11-2 and TRBJ1-4; D is undetermined. Germline CDR1 SGHAT, CDR2 FQNNGV. This CDR3 comprises 16 residues. Trimming took 1 base from V and 8 from J, leaving 17 bases between them. The CDR3 protein is CASSLGPPGLVEKLFF. In DNA form, the CDR3 reads TGTGCCAGCAGCTTAGGGCCCCCCGGACTCGTAGAAAAACTGTTTTTT.

For this clonotype: Sequence at one end of the junction differs from germline and may be a read error. The gene calls are TRBV19 and TRBJ2-7, with TRBD1 identical over 8 bases. In germline, CDR1 is LNHDA, CDR2 SQIVND (reference sequence). The CDR3 runs 15 residues. The CDR3 spells CDSSHGQGASYEQYF. The CDR3 DNA is TGTGACAGTAGTCACGGACAGGGAGCTTCCTACGAGCAGTACTTC.

This clonotype turned up a few times. This chain connects TRBV7-8 to TRBJ2-5, with 14 bases aligning to TRBD2. The germline CDR1 and CDR2 sequences are SGHVS and FQNEAQ. Trimming at V came to 5 bases and at J to 0 bases, leaving 8 bases not matched to a gene. The CDR3 has 18 residues. The DNA for the CDR3 is TGTGCCAGCAGCCGGACTAGCGGGGGGCTCCTATACCAAGAGACCCAGTACTTC. Protein product: CASSRTSGGLLYQETQYF.

This clonotype was observed at least ten times. CDR3 sequence: CASSSWTGDNQPQHF. The CDR3 DNA reads as TGTGCCAGCAGCTCTTGGACAGGGGACAATCAGCCCCAGCATTTT. The chain recombines TRBV7-2 with TRBJ1-5, with 9 bases fitting TRBD1. The CDR3 consists of 15 residues. With V trimmed by 4 bases and J by 3 bases, 4 bases remained unmatched. Germline CDR1 reads SGHTA; CDR2 reads FQGNSA.

This clonotype was observed at least ten times. The chain combines TRBV7-2 with TRBJ2-5; D possibly matches TRBD1 or TRBD2 (6 bases each). V lost 4 bases and J lost 0, with 18 bases in between. Germline CDR1 reads SGHTA; CDR2 reads FQGNSA. The CDR3 covers 17 residues. The CDR3 spells CASSSDPTRDNQETQYF. The CDR3, as DNA: TGTGCCAGCAGCTCAGACCCCACGCGGGACAACCAAGAGACCCAGTACTTC.

In DNA form, the CDR3 reads TGTGCCAGCAGTCTCTTACAGGGGTTCTATGGCTACACCTTC. Translated, it gives CASSLLQGFYGYTF. This rearrangement joins TRBV28 to TRBJ1-2; TRBD1 matches 7 bases. Trimming took 5 bases from V and 4 from J; bases not matched to a gene: 7. Germline values: CDR1 MDHEN, CDR2 SYDVKM. The CDR3 covers 14 residues.

The chain couples TRBV20-1 to TRBJ2-3; D gene unclear. CDR1 and CDR2 from the germline V gene are DFQATT and SNEGSKA (reference sequence). Between the trimmed V and J ends, which lost 1 base and 6 bases, there was a span of 8 bases. This CDR3 spans 12 amino acids. CDR3 residues: CSARVHRDTQYF. DNA of the CDR3: TGCAGTGCTAGAGTTCATCGGGATACGCAGTATTTT.

This clonotype was counted a few times. The CDR3: CASSQSTTGDSEKLFF. The DNA of the CDR3 is TGCGCCAGCAGCCAGTCTACGACAGGGGACAGCGAAAAACTGTTTTTT. The chain is built from TRBV4-3 and TRBJ1-4, with 8 bases that match TRBD1. The CDR3 is made up of 16 amino acids. Germline V lookup: CDR1 LGHNA, CDR2 YSLEER. Trimming took 3 bases from V and 8 from J; bases not matched to a gene: 11.

V is TRBV6-1 and J is TRBJ2-4; D is uncertain. Germline V gives CDR1 MNHNS, CDR2 SASEGT. The V end was cut by 8 bases, the J end by 0 bases, with 17 bases between. This CDR3 region has 16 residues. CDR3 in amino acids: CASFWKVTLAKNIQYF. The CDR3 coding sequence is TGTGCCAGCTTCTGGAAGGTGACGCTAGCCAAAAACATTCAGTACTTC.

This clonotype was detected only a few times. The chain combines TRBV6-1 with TRBJ1-2, with 8 bases identical to TRBD1. V was clipped by 5 bases and J by 6 bases; unmatched bases: 11. Germline CDR1 reads MNHNS; CDR2 reads SASEGT. The CDR3 contains 15 residues. The CDR3 DNA reads TGTGCCAGCAGTCCACACAGGGGGGAGTCGAATGGCTACACCTTC. It yields the protein CASSPHRGESNGYTF.

This clonotype was found a few times. The rearrangement uses TRBV7-6 and TRBJ1-6; 7 nucleotides line up with TRBD1. Germline V lookup: CDR1 SGHVS, CDR2 FNYEAQ. The V segment lost 8 bases and the J segment 5 bases; nucleotides outside the gene matches: 6. The CDR3 sequence is 14 residues long. CDR3 sequence reads: CASSPGTDNSPLHF. The CDR3, as DNA: TGTGCCAGCTCACCCGGGACAGATAATTCACCCCTCCACTTT.

The chain carries TRBV5-4 and TRBJ2-1, with TRBD2 identical over 11 bases. Germline CDR1 and CDR2: SGHNT and YYREEE (reference sequence). The J segment lost 6 bases and the V segment lost 0 bases, leaving 5 bases of the junction unmatched. The CDR3 runs 16 residues. The CDR3 coding sequence is TGTGCCAGCAGCTTGGGAGGGACTAGCGGAGCCAATGAGCAGTTCTTC. Its protein is CASSLGGTSGANEQFF.

Of note for this clonotype: At one of its ends the junction is not consistent with the germline gene, which may arise from a read error. The rearrangement links TRBV11-2 to TRBJ2-3; D remains unclear. The CDR3 is 13 residues long. Looked up from germline, CDR1 is SGHAT and CDR2 is FQNNGV. CDR3 loop: CASSLDLMDTQYF. DNA for the CDR3: TGTGCCAGCAGCCTAGACCTGATGGATACGCAGTATTTT.

The CDR3 spells CASSERGPYGYTF. CDR3 coding DNA: TGTGCCAGCAGTGAAAGGGGCCCCTATGGCTACACCTTC. The V call is TRBV6-1, the J call TRBJ1-2; TRBD1 is a possible D gene (5 bases). The CDR3 contains 13 residues. V lost 2 bases and J lost 4, with 8 bases in between. Germline CDR1 reads MNHNS; CDR2 reads SASEGT.